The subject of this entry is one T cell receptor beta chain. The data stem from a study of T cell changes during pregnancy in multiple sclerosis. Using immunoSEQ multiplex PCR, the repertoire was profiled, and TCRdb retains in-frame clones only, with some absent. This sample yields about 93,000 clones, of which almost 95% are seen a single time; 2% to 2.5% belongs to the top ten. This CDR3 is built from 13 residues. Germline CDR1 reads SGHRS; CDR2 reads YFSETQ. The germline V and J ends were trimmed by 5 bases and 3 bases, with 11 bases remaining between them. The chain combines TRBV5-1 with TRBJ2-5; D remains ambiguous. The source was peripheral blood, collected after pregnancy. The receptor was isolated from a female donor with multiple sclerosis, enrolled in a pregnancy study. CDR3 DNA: TGCGCCAGCAGAGACTCCCTAGAAGAGACCCAGTACTTC. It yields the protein CASRDSLEETQYF.